Only a few counts were recorded for the clone carrying this T cell receptor (beta chain). MiXCR was run by TCRdb on the 5' RACE reads, yielding one entry per CDR3 protein. The repertoire holds about 97,000 distinct CDR3 sequences, approximately 9.9% seen once, with approximately 4.7% in the top ten. The CDR3 has 15 amino acids. Germline V CDR1 and CDR2: DFQATT, SNEGSKA (reference sequence). Trimming removed 5 bases from V and 1 base from J, with 17 bases in between. The data originate from a study of early T cells in non-severe SARS-CoV-2 infection. Sample: whole blood, taken at baseline. The clonotype was recovered from an adult who was a healthcare worker with PCR-confirmed SARS-CoV-2 infection or an uninfected control (not recorded which). V is TRBV20-1 and J is TRBJ1-2, with D perhaps TRBD1 (5 bases). The CDR3 spells CSAYSTGTDNYGYTF. The CDR3 bases are TGCAGTGCTTACTCTACCGGGACCGATAACTATGGCTACACCTTC.